Following are 28 T cell receptor beta chains from one sample sequenced in a study of siplizumab effects on memory and regulatory T cells. The data were produced by immunoSEQ multiplex PCR, yet TCRdb's version contains in-frame clones alone and is incomplete. The table shows nearly 95,000 clones, with about 94% occurring only once. The specimen sequenced was non-Treg CD4+ T cells sorted from blood. The source is a human donor in good health.

This chain joins TRBV7-6 and TRBJ2-2, with no clear D. The CDR3 is 13 amino acids. Deletions cut 3 bases from V and 6 bases from J, with 8 bases between. Germline loops: CDR1 SGHVS, CDR2 FNYEAQ. The CDR3 bases are TGTGCCAGCAGCTTTACTGTCCCCGGGGAGCTGTTTTTT. This codes for CASSFTVPGELFF. The variable domain in full, completed from reference TRBV7-6 and TRBJ2-2, reads GAGVSQSPRYKVTKRGQDVALRCDPISGHVSLYWYRQALGQGPEFLTYFNYEAQQDKSGLPNDRFSAERPEGSISTLTIQRTEQRDSAMYRCASSFTVPGELFFGEGSRLTVL.

The gene calls are TRBV5-5 and TRBJ1-2, with 10 bases matching TRBD1. Germline loops: CDR1 SGHKS, CDR2 YYEKEE (reference sequence). CDR3 length: 14 residues. J gave up 4 bases and V 4 bases, and 4 bases lay outside the gene matches. CDR3 nucleotides: TGTGCCAGCAGCAAAGGACAGGGGGTCTATGGCTACACCTTC. Amino acids: CASSKGQGVYGYTF.

The chain combines TRBV19 with TRBJ2-4; D uncertain. V was trimmed by 0 bases and J by 1 base, leaving 13 bases between them. CDR3 length: 17 amino acids. Per germline, CDR1 LNHDA and CDR2 SQIVND (reference sequence). This chain's CDR3 is CASSIDSRASAKNIQYF. CDR3 coding DNA: TGTGCCAGTAGTATAGATTCCCGGGCTTCGGCCAAAAACATTCAGTACTTC.

V usage is TRBV25-1 and J usage is TRBJ1-4; possible D gene TRBD1, 5 bases. In germline, CDR1 is MGHDK, CDR2 SYGVNS. This CDR3 contains 14 residues. The V end lost 6 bases, the J end lost 7 bases, and 15 bases lay between the germline ends. The CDR3 sequence: CASRGYRYSEKLFF. The CDR3 nucleotides read TGTGCCAGCAGGGGGTACAGGTATAGTGAAAAACTGTTTTTT.

The rearrangement uses TRBV4-3 and TRBJ1-2; perhaps TRBD1 as D (5 bases). The CDR3 consists of 15 residues. The germline V and J ends were trimmed by 1 base and 8 bases, with 17 bases remaining between them. CDR1 is LGHNA and CDR2 is YSLEER in the germline V gene. The CDR3 DNA sequence: TGCGCCAGCAGCCAAGCGATCATAGGGGTTGGGGGCTACACCTTC. Amino acids: CASSQAIIGVGGYTF.

The chain employs TRBV14 and TRBJ2-1, with D perhaps matching TRBD2 (5 bases). Germline loops: CDR1 SGHDN, CDR2 FVKESK. This CDR3 has 13 amino acids. V lost 4 bases, J lost 9 bases, and 13 bases lay in between. This CDR3 reads CASSRSGIGEQFF. In DNA, the CDR3 is TGTGCCAGCAGCCGGTCCGGGATCGGTGAGCAGTTCTTC.

The V and J genes are TRBV5-1 and TRBJ2-5; D is possibly TRBD1 or TRBD2 (6 bases each). CDR1 and CDR2 (germline): SGHRS, YFSETQ. CDR3 length: 14 residues. V was clipped by 5 bases and J by 4 bases, with 15 bases between them. The CDR3: CASSQGSGRETQYF. The CDR3 region has the DNA TGCGCCAGCAGTCAGGGGTCCGGGAGAGAGACCCAGTACTTC.

This clone was counted only a few times. The chain combines TRBV28 with TRBJ1-1; 8 positions match TRBD1. The CDR3 is 14 residues long. Germline loops: CDR1 MDHEN, CDR2 SYDVKM. With 6 bases clipped from V and 3 bases from J, the junction kept 6 bases outside the gene matches. As DNA, the CDR3 is TGTGCCAGCAGATCCCTACAGGGGGACACTGAAGCTTTCTTT. It yields the protein CASRSLQGDTEAFF.

This clone was detected once. The CDR3 here is CASSPKTSGGRVEQYF. CDR3 in DNA: TGTGCCAGCAGCCCCAAGACTAGCGGGGGGCGGGTGGAGCAGTACTTC. This sequence joins TRBV7-9 and TRBJ2-7, with TRBD2 matching 13 bases. CDR3 size: 16 residues. V was pared by 5 bases and J by 7 bases, with 11 bases of the junction left unmatched. Germline V gives CDR1 SEHNR, CDR2 FQNEAQ (reference sequence).

The chain couples TRBV14 to TRBJ2-7; the D gene is possibly TRBD1 (6 bases). The ends were cut back, 2 bases at V and 1 base at J, with 9 bases in the middle. This CDR3 contains 14 residues. In germline, CDR1 is SGHDN, CDR2 FVKESK. The CDR3 sequence is CASSQSTGSYEQYF. DNA of the CDR3: TGTGCCAGCAGCCAATCGACAGGATCCTACGAGCAGTACTTC.

This chain joins TRBV9 and TRBJ1-1; no clear D. V was pared by 3 bases and J by 5 bases, with 20 bases between. This CDR3 region has 16 residues. CDR1 and CDR2 from the germline V gene are SGDLS and YYNGEE. Here the CDR3 reads CASSASPAGPGTEAFF. In DNA form, the CDR3 reads TGTGCCAGCAGCGCCTCTCCCGCCGGACCGGGGACTGAAGCTTTCTTT.

V and J are TRBV11-1 and TRBJ1-2, with D perhaps matching TRBD1 (5 bases). CDR3 length equals 14 residues. V lost 2 bases and J 2 bases, leaving 9 bases between the germline ends. From germline, CDR1 is SGHAT and CDR2 FQDESV (reference sequence). CDR3 in DNA: TGTGCCAGCAGCTTATCGCACAGGAACTATGGCTACACCTTC. Residues: CASSLSHRNYGYTF.

Of note for this clone: The sample carries other DNA sequences with the same CDR3. This rearrangement joins TRBV2 to TRBJ2-7, with D perhaps matching TRBD1 or TRBD2 (5 bases each). The germline V gene has CDR1 SNHLY and CDR2 FYNNEI. The length of the CDR3 is 12 residues. V lost 4 bases and J 3 bases, leaving 7 bases between the germline ends. CDR3 loop: CASSGGSYEQYF. CDR3 DNA sequence: TGTGCCAGCAGTGGGGGGAGCTACGAGCAGTACTTC. Supplemented by reference TRBV2 and TRBJ2-7, the full variable domain reads EPEVTQTPSHQVTQMGQEVILRCVPISNHLYFYWYRQILGQKVEFLVSFYNNEISEKSEIFDDQFSVERPDGSNFTLKIRSTKLEDSAMYFCASSGGSYEQYFGPGTRLTVT.

The chain employs TRBV30 and TRBJ2-5; 8 bases are a match to TRBD1. J gave up 1 base and V 0 bases, and 10 bases lay outside the gene matches. This CDR3 is 17 amino acids long. Germline lookup yields CDR1 GTSNPN and CDR2 SVGIG (reference sequence). The CDR3 coding sequence is TGTGCCTGGAGTGTACATGTTGGTGGACAGGGCCAAGAGACCCAGTACTTC. This translates into CAWSVHVGGQGQETQYF.

The chain joins TRBV2 to TRBJ2-7, with D hard to call. CDR1 SNHLY and CDR2 FYNNEI come from the germline V gene. The CDR3 is 11 amino acids. The V gene lost 7 bases and the J gene lost 3 bases, with 7 bases spanning the gap. The CDR3: CASIVNYEQYF. The CDR3 DNA follows: TGTGCCAGCATAGTTAACTACGAGCAGTACTTC.

This clone showed up just once. CDR3 DNA sequence: TGTGCCAGTAGGACTGTCGACAAGGGGCACTATGGCTACACCTTC. Translated: CASRTVDKGHYGYTF. The chain employs TRBV19 and TRBJ1-2, with D maybe TRBD1 (5 bases). Germline CDR1 and CDR2: LNHDA and SQIVND (reference sequence). Trimming stripped 6 bases from V and 3 bases from J, with 17 bases between. This CDR3 spans 15 amino acids.

This rearrangement joins TRBV19 to TRBJ2-7, with 9 bases matching TRBD2. This CDR3 comprises 14 residues. V trimming: 5 bases; J trimming: 3 bases; junction bases outside the gene matches: 5. Germline loops: CDR1 LNHDA, CDR2 SQIVND (reference sequence). The CDR3 nucleotides are TGTGCCAGTAGTTCTAGCGGGAATTACTACGAGCAGTACTTC. It specifies CASSSSGNYYEQYF.

The chain links TRBV27 to TRBJ2-2; D is undetermined. Germline CDR1 and CDR2: MNHEY and SMNVEV (reference sequence). V gave up 0 bases and J gave up 3 bases, with 5 bases separating them. The CDR3 contains 14 residues. The CDR3 bases are TGTGCCAGCAGTTTATCGGCTTACACCGGGGAGCTGTTTTTT. Amino acid sequence: CASSLSAYTGELFF.

The CDR3 sequence: CASSAGRVRSTEAFF. CDR3 sequence (DNA): TGCGCCAGCAGCGCGGGGAGGGTGAGGAGCACTGAAGCTTTCTTT. The chain carries TRBV5-1 and TRBJ1-1; D uncertain. CDR1 SGHRS and CDR2 YFSETQ come from the germline V gene. CDR3 length: 15 amino acids. The V end was cut by 4 bases, the J end by 4 bases, with 17 bases between.

The sample holds one count of this clone. V and J are TRBV6-4 and TRBJ2-5, with 7 bases matching TRBD2. Germline V gene data show CDR1 as MRHNA and CDR2 as SNTAGT. The CDR3 is made up of 15 amino acids. Losses at the gene ends were 4 bases for V and 1 base for J; bases not matched to a gene: 6. CDR3 nucleotide sequence: TGTGCCAGCAGTGTGGGAGGGAGGGGCCAAGAGACCCAGTACTTC. Its translation: CASSVGGRGQETQYF.

This rearrangement joins TRBV6-4 to TRBJ2-1; TRBD2 matches 7 bases. Germline loops: CDR1 MRHNA, CDR2 SNTAGT. V lost 6 bases to trimming and J lost 6 bases; unmatched junction nucleotides: 11. The CDR3 is 15 amino acids. DNA for the CDR3: TGTGCCAGCAGCGACGTAGGGAGGGCGACCAATGAGCAGTTCTTC. This encodes CASSDVGRATNEQFF.

V and J are TRBV9 and TRBJ2-5, with D unresolved. Germline V CDR1 and CDR2: SGDLS, YYNGEE. V shed 3 bases and J shed 1 base, with 13 bases lying between them. The CDR3 runs to 15 residues. The CDR3 here is CASSAVGFRQETQYF. CDR3 coding DNA: TGTGCCAGCAGCGCAGTAGGTTTCCGCCAAGAGACCCAGTACTTC.

A few counts support this clone. The genes are TRBV7-2 and TRBJ2-5, with 10 bases identical to TRBD2. Trimming at V came to 6 bases and at J to 5 bases, leaving 12 bases not matched to a gene. CDR3 length: 16 residues. Germline CDR1 reads SGHTA; CDR2 reads FQGNSA. Here the CDR3 DNA reads TGTGCCAGCAGTCCTGTGAGCGGGGGGGCCTCTGAGACCCAGTACTTC. This sequence encodes CASSPVSGGASETQYF.

The chain carries TRBV14 and TRBJ2-1; D is uncertain. The germline V and J ends were trimmed by 2 bases and 7 bases, with 9 bases remaining between them. CDR3 length: 13 amino acids. Per the germline V gene, CDR1 is SGHDN and CDR2 is FVKESK. CDR3 in amino acids: CASSQNSVNEQFF. CDR3 nucleotides: TGTGCCAGCAGCCAAAACTCGGTGAATGAGCAGTTCTTC.

The chain carries TRBV27 and TRBJ2-1; the D gene is possibly TRBD2 (6 bases). Germline assignment: CDR1 MNHEY and CDR2 SMNVEV (reference sequence). The CDR3 contains 14 residues. Deletions cut 5 bases from V and 7 bases from J, with 15 bases between. The CDR3 DNA sequence: TGTGCCAGCAGTCCGGCGGGATTAGGAAATGAGCAGTTCTTC. Amino acids: CASSPAGLGNEQFF.

The gene calls are TRBV2 and TRBJ2-7; D is possibly TRBD2 (5 bases). The CDR3 covers 14 residues. Between the trimmed V and J ends, which lost 3 bases and 3 bases, there was a span of 12 bases. Germline loops: CDR1 SNHLY, CDR2 FYNNEI. The CDR3 sequence: CASSDPHRDYEQYF. In DNA, the CDR3 is TGTGCCAGCAGTGACCCCCACCGGGACTACGAGCAGTACTTC. Based on the CDR3 plus reference TRBV2 and TRBJ2-7, the full variable domain is EPEVTQTPSHQVTQMGQEVILRCVPISNHLYFYWYRQILGQKVEFLVSFYNNEISEKSEIFDDQFSVERPDGSNFTLKIRSTKLEDSAMYFCASSDPHRDYEQYFGPGTRLTVT.

The CDR3 sequence: CASHLGGNYGYTF. DNA of the CDR3: TGTGCCAGTCATCTCGGGGGAAACTATGGCTACACCTTC. The gene calls are TRBV6-1 and TRBJ1-2, with D possibly being TRBD1 (5 bases). The CDR3 has 13 residues. V shed 9 bases and J shed 2 bases, with 13 bases lying between them. Germline V CDR1 and CDR2: MNHNS, SASEGT.

The gene calls are TRBV5-4 and TRBJ2-1; 12 bases match TRBD2. J gave up 6 bases and V 1 base, and 11 bases lay outside the gene matches. The CDR3 is 18 residues long. Germline CDR1 is SGHNT and CDR2 is YYREEE (reference sequence). As DNA, the CDR3 is TGTGCCAGCAGCTTGCTGCAATCGGGACTAGCGGGCTTCAATGAGCAGTTCTTC. The encoded protein is CASSLLQSGLAGFNEQFF.